One and the same sample provided the 27 T cell receptor beta chains below, sequenced in a study of T-cell reconstitution after alpha-beta-depleted transplantation in children. Unique molecular identifiers tagged the TCRbeta library. MiXCR, run by TCRdb on the PCR reads, gives a single entry per CDR3 protein. The profile shows about 610,000 distinct CDR3 sequences, over 9.5% of them singletons. Material: PBMCs from the stem cell graft donor, obtained from the stem cell graft. These receptor sequences come from a human donor who donated a stem cell graft to a child with acute myeloid leukemia.

A few counts support this clonotype. The V gene is TRBV12-3 or TRBV12-4, the J gene TRBJ2-7, with TRBD1 as a possible D gene (5 bases). This CDR3 is built from 14 residues. The V gene lost 5 bases and the J gene lost 3 bases, with 14 bases spanning the gap. This CDR3 is CASSPGLGHYEQYF. In DNA, the CDR3 is TGTGCCAGCAGTCCAGGCCTGGGGCACTACGAGCAGTACTTC.

J is TRBJ2-6 and V is TRBV7-3; weak D call: TRBD2 (5 bases). This CDR3 is built from 19 residues. The germline gives CDR1 SGHTA, CDR2 FQGTGA. V gave up 1 base and J gave up 1 base, with 17 bases separating them. CDR3 in amino acids: CASSLMPDWGVSGANVLTF. The CDR3 region has the DNA TGTGCCAGCAGCTTAATGCCGGACTGGGGTGTTTCTGGGGCCAACGTCCTGACTTTC.

CDR3 protein: CASLPTSGRHTQYF. The CDR3, as DNA: TGTGCCAGCCTGCCGACTAGCGGGCGGCATACGCAGTATTTT. This rearrangement joins TRBV2 to TRBJ2-3, with 10 bases that match TRBD2. The ends lost 8 bases at V and 7 bases at J; junction bases unmatched: 9. Germline-derived CDR1 and CDR2 are SNHLY and FYNNEI. The CDR3 runs to 14 residues.

At least ten counts were recorded for this clonotype. V usage is TRBV18 and J usage is TRBJ2-4; 7 bases fit TRBD1. After removal of 0 bases from V and 8 bases from J, the junction contained 10 bases not matched to a gene. Germline assignment: CDR1 KGHSH and CDR2 LQKENI. The CDR3 contains 16 residues. CDR3 sequence reads: CASSPPGTEVLDIQYF. CDR3 sequence (DNA): TGTGCCAGCTCACCACCGGGGACAGAGGTATTGGACATTCAGTACTTC.

This clonotype was seen a few times. The chain is built from TRBV6-5 and TRBJ2-7; D unresolved. The ends were cut back, 0 bases at V and 5 bases at J, with 23 bases in the middle. CDR3 length: 18 amino acids. Germline V gene lookup returns CDR1 MNHEY and CDR2 SVGAGI. The CDR3 coding sequence is TGTGCCAGCAGTTACTCTCGTGGTGGGTCCAGGTCGACTCACGAGCAGTACTTC. Protein: CASSYSRGGSRSTHEQYF.

This clonotype was seen a handful of times. The chain recombines TRBV2 with TRBJ2-3; 14 bases fit TRBD2. Germline V lookup: CDR1 SNHLY, CDR2 FYNNEI. V gave up 6 bases and J gave up 5 bases; unmatched junction bases: 7. The CDR3 has 16 amino acids. CDR3 in amino acids: CASRARLAGGKDTQYF. The CDR3 coding sequence is TGTGCCAGCAGGGCCAGACTAGCGGGAGGGAAAGATACGCAGTATTTT.

This clonotype was seen at least ten times. This chain connects TRBV20-1 to TRBJ2-1, with 15 nucleotides matching TRBD2. The germline CDR1 and CDR2 sequences are DFQATT and SNEGSKA (reference sequence). Germline trimming cut 6 bases from V and 5 bases from J; bases unmatched to any gene: 2. The CDR3 has 14 amino acids. The DNA for the CDR3 is TGCAGTGCCTGGACTAGCGGGAGGGACAATGAGCAGTTCTTC. The encoded protein is CSAWTSGRDNEQFF.

This clonotype was counted a few times. V is TRBV20-1 and J is TRBJ2-7; D is possibly TRBD2 (5 bases). Germline CDR1 is DFQATT and CDR2 is SNEGSKA (reference sequence). Trimming cost V 3 bases and J 2 bases, with 14 bases left between them. The CDR3 consists of 14 residues. The CDR3 DNA sequence: TGCAGTGCTAGTTTACTCAGAGGGCCCTACGAGCAGTACTTC. Amino acid sequence: CSASLLRGPYEQYF.

This clonotype was seen many times. This sequence joins TRBV12-3 or TRBV12-4 and TRBJ2-7; the D gene is possibly TRBD1 (6 bases). Trimming cost V 5 bases and J 2 bases, with 13 bases left between them. The CDR3 covers 14 residues. The DNA of the CDR3 is TGTGCCAGCAGTCTCACAGGGCAGGCCTACGAGCAGTACTTC. Its translation is CASSLTGQAYEQYF.

This chain joins TRBV12-3 or TRBV12-4 and TRBJ1-2; D is perhaps TRBD1 (5 bases). CDR3 length: 17 amino acids. Trimming shortened V by 5 bases and J by 0 bases, and 19 bases separated the two germline ends. CDR3 sequence reads: CASSPSGHLLANYGYTF. The CDR3 bases are TGTGCCAGCAGTCCCTCAGGGCACCTATTAGCTAACTATGGCTACACCTTC.

This clonotype was detected ten times or more. The chain is built from TRBV4-3 and TRBJ2-7; 7 nucleotides match TRBD2. The V segment lost 1 base and the J segment 0 bases; nucleotides outside the gene matches: 3. This CDR3 contains 15 residues. Germline values: CDR1 LGHNA, CDR2 YSLEER. The CDR3 loop reads CASSQAGGSSYEQYF. The CDR3, as DNA: TGCGCCAGCAGCCAAGCTGGCGGGAGCTCCTACGAGCAGTACTTC.

This clonotype has only a few counts. The chain couples TRBV7-9 to TRBJ2-2; D is possibly TRBD1 or TRBD2 (5 bases each). The CDR3 runs to 14 residues. Germline V gene sequence: CDR1 SEHNR, CDR2 FQNEAQ (reference sequence). V was pared by 10 bases and J by 3 bases, with 15 bases between. The CDR3 DNA sequence: TGTGCCACCATTACCGGGACCCACACCGGGGAGCTGTTTTTT. Its protein product is CATITGTHTGELFF.

This clonotype turned up a few times. The rearrangement uses TRBV6-1 and TRBJ2-3, with 7 nucleotides matching TRBD1. Germline V gene lookup returns CDR1 MNHNS and CDR2 SASEGT. J was trimmed by 6 bases and V by 4 bases; bases with no gene match: 4. There are 13 residues in the CDR3. As DNA, the CDR3 is TGTGCCAGCAGTGGGGCGACAGGGGATACGCAGTATTTT. This encodes CASSGATGDTQYF.

The CDR3 here is CATSGGDTGNTIYF. The CDR3 DNA reads TGTGCCACCAGCGGAGGGGACACTGGAAACACCATATATTTT. The rearrangement links TRBV15 to TRBJ1-3, with D perhaps matching TRBD1 (6 bases). CDR3 length equals 14 residues. The V gene lost 5 bases and the J gene lost 2 bases, with 10 bases spanning the gap. The germline V gene has CDR1 LNHNV and CDR2 YYDKDF (reference sequence).

The CDR3 DNA follows: TGCAGCGATCAAAGCGGGAGGGCCGGCCACAATGAGCAGTTCTTC. Residues: CSDQSGRAGHNEQFF. The chain is built from TRBV29-1 and TRBJ2-1; 10 bases agree with TRBD2. Germline assignment: CDR1 SQVTM and CDR2 ANQGSEA. The ends lost 7 bases at V and 5 bases at J; junction bases unmatched: 11. This CDR3 has 15 amino acids.

The V call is TRBV12-3 or TRBV12-4, the J call TRBJ2-2; maybe TRBD2 (7 bases). V was shortened by 10 bases and J by 4 bases, with 22 bases between the two germline ends. The length of the CDR3 is 16 residues. CDR3 protein: CATSTRGGMGTGELFF. For the CDR3, the DNA is TGTGCCACCTCTACTAGGGGGGGGATGGGCACCGGGGAGCTGTTTTTT.

This sequence joins TRBV28 and TRBJ2-7; TRBD2 might be the D (6 bases). This CDR3 is 15 amino acids long. V dropped 4 bases and J dropped 3 bases, with 16 bases sitting between them. The germline gives CDR1 MDHEN, CDR2 SYDVKM. CDR3 nucleotide sequence: TGTGCCAGCAGTTCCCCGGTGGGACTGCACTACGAGCAGTACTTC. Protein: CASSSPVGLHYEQYF.

This clonotype was seen many times. The chain joins TRBV29-1 to TRBJ2-7; D may be TRBD1 or TRBD2 (6 bases each). Trimming stripped 6 bases from V and 8 bases from J, with 14 bases between. Germline-derived CDR1 and CDR2 are SQVTM and ANQGSEA. The CDR3 runs 11 residues. The CDR3 reads CSVEMGGKQYF. The DNA of the CDR3 is TGCAGCGTCGAAATGGGGGGCAAGCAGTACTTC.

This sequence joins TRBV19 and TRBJ2-2; 10 bases match TRBD1. This CDR3 has 15 amino acids. The V and J ends lost 4 bases and 6 bases, in that order; junction bases with no gene match: 5. Looked up from germline, CDR1 is LNHDA and CDR2 is SQIVND (reference sequence). The CDR3 region has the DNA TGTGCCAGTAGTAGCCGGGACAGGGGTTCCGGGGAGCTGTTTTTT. Amino acids: CASSSRDRGSGELFF. Combining the CDR3 with reference TRBV19 and TRBJ2-2 gives the whole variable domain DGGITQSPKYLFRKEGQNVTLSCEQNLNHDAMYWYRQDPGQGLRLIYYSQIVNDFQKGDIAEGYSVSREKKESFPLTVTSAQKNPTAFYLCASSSRDRGSGELFFGEGSRLTVL.

V and J are TRBV7-2 and TRBJ2-1, with 9 nucleotides matching TRBD2. The V segment lost 0 bases and the J segment 6 bases; nucleotides outside the gene matches: 3. The CDR3 spans 15 residues. The germline gives CDR1 SGHTA, CDR2 FQGNSA. CDR3 region: CASSLASGSFNEQFF. In DNA form, the CDR3 reads TGTGCCAGCAGCTTAGCTAGCGGGAGTTTCAATGAGCAGTTCTTC. Full variable domain (outside the CDR3, taken from reference TRBV7-2 and TRBJ2-1): GAGVSQSPSNKVTEKGKDVELRCDPISGHTALYWYRQSLGQGLEFLIYFQGNSAPDKSGLPSDRFSAERTGGSVSTLTIQRTQQEDSAVYLCASSLASGSFNEQFFGPGTRLTVL.

The V call is TRBV20-1, the J call TRBJ1-5; perhaps TRBD1 as D (5 bases). Trimming removed 6 bases from V and 6 bases from J, with 24 bases in between. Per the germline V gene, CDR1 is DFQATT and CDR2 is SNEGSKA (reference sequence). The CDR3 has 16 residues. In DNA, the CDR3 is TGCAGTGCCCATTACCAACAGGCTTGGAAGGGTCAGCCCCAGCATTTT. It codes for CSAHYQQAWKGQPQHF.

The rearrangement links TRBV4-2 to TRBJ2-1; 9 bases map to TRBD1. V trimming: 1 base; J trimming: 8 bases; junction bases outside the gene matches: 6. The CDR3 has 15 amino acids. The germline CDR1 and CDR2 sequences are LGHNA and YNFKEQ. This CDR3 is CASSQAGTGRHEQFF. Here the CDR3 DNA reads TGTGCCAGCAGCCAAGCCGGGACAGGGCGCCATGAGCAGTTCTTC.

There are a few counts of this clonotype. Here the CDR3 DNA reads TGTGCCAGCAGCTTAGCGCCGGGACGACGGGAGCAGTACTTC. Translated, it gives CASSLAPGRREQYF. J is TRBJ2-7 and V is TRBV7-9; D possibly matches TRBD1 or TRBD2 (5 bases each). The germline V gene has CDR1 SEHNR and CDR2 FQNEAQ (reference sequence). The CDR3 contains 14 residues. V was cut by 0 bases and J by 7 bases, with 13 bases left in between. Combining the CDR3 with reference TRBV7-9 and TRBJ2-7 gives the whole variable domain DTGVSQNPRHKITKRGQNVTFRCDPISEHNRLYWYRQTLGQGPEFLTYFQNEAQLEKSRLLSDRFSAERPKGSFSTLEIQRTEQGDSAMYLCASSLAPGRREQYFGPGTRLTVT.

This clonotype showed up many times. The chain employs TRBV20-1 and TRBJ2-3, with TRBD2 matching 11 bases. The V and J ends lost 3 bases and 4 bases, in that order; junction bases with no gene match: 9. Looked up from germline, CDR1 is DFQATT and CDR2 is SNEGSKA (reference sequence). The CDR3 consists of 16 residues. Written as DNA, the CDR3 is TGCAGTGCTAGCCCAGTCCTAGCGGGAGGCCCAGATACGCAGTATTTT. This encodes CSASPVLAGGPDTQYF.

This clonotype was counted a few times. This rearrangement joins TRBV4-2 to TRBJ2-1; D is undetermined. V gave up 0 bases and J gave up 7 bases, with 4 bases separating them. The CDR3 totals 12 residues. Germline V gene lookup returns CDR1 LGHNA and CDR2 YNFKEQ. The CDR3 region is CASSQELNEQFF. CDR3 nucleotides: TGTGCCAGCAGCCAAGAACTAAATGAGCAGTTCTTC.

In this sample, this clonotype turned up many times. The chain uses TRBV2 and TRBJ2-1, with TRBD1 matching over 8 bases. Germline V lookup: CDR1 SNHLY, CDR2 FYNNEI. V shed 7 bases and J 2 bases; nucleotides not matched to a gene: 4. There are 14 residues in the CDR3. The DNA of the CDR3 is TGTGCCAGCATGGGGGACAGGACCTACAATGAGCAGTTCTTC. Its translation: CASMGDRTYNEQFF.

The table lists this clonotype with a few counts. The rearrangement joins TRBV19 to TRBJ1-1; D is undetermined. This CDR3 spans 13 amino acids. Trimming removed 6 bases from V and 3 bases from J, with 11 bases in between. The V gene's germline CDR1 is LNHDA and CDR2 SQIVND (reference sequence). The DNA for the CDR3 is TGTGCCAGTAGGGCAGGCGGGTACACTGAAGCTTTCTTT. Amino acids: CASRAGGYTEAFF.